This paragraph covers one T cell receptor beta chain sequence. Its target is unknown. This sample stems from a study of beta chain features in type 1 diabetes. Whole-study findings and limits: Type 1 diabetes patients showed a moderate but significant shortening of TCRB CDR3s in all four CD4+ subsets. Naive, central memory and regulatory TCRB repertoires appeared more similar among patients than healthy donors.

The entirety of the isolated RNA underwent reverse transcription, so expressed TCRB transcripts were sequenced. Approximately 3.6 million reads were obtained on average from naive, central memory and regulatory T cell samples. Using immunoSEQ multiplex PCR, the repertoire was profiled, and TCRdb retains in-frame clones only, with some absent. The sample consists of 300,000 or so clones, roughly an eighth of them appearing once. V lost 7 bases and J 2 bases, leaving 9 bases between the germline ends. The V gene's germline CDR1 is MDHEN and CDR2 SYDVKM. This CDR3 is 12 amino acids long. One heparinised draw, averaging around 120 mL, was taken per donor. Researchers reported sorting CD4+ naive, central memory, regulatory and stem cell-like memory cells via CD45RO/CCR7/CD25/CD127/CD95/CD27.

The sequencing sample was made of naive CD4+ T cells from blood. The rearrangement links TRBV28 to TRBJ2-7, with D perhaps TRBD2 (5 bases). The sequence derives from a man aged 25-40 years with type 1 diabetes. The CDR3, as DNA: TGTGCCAGCACTAGCAGCGCCTACGAGCAGTACTTC. As protein: CASTSSAYEQYF.